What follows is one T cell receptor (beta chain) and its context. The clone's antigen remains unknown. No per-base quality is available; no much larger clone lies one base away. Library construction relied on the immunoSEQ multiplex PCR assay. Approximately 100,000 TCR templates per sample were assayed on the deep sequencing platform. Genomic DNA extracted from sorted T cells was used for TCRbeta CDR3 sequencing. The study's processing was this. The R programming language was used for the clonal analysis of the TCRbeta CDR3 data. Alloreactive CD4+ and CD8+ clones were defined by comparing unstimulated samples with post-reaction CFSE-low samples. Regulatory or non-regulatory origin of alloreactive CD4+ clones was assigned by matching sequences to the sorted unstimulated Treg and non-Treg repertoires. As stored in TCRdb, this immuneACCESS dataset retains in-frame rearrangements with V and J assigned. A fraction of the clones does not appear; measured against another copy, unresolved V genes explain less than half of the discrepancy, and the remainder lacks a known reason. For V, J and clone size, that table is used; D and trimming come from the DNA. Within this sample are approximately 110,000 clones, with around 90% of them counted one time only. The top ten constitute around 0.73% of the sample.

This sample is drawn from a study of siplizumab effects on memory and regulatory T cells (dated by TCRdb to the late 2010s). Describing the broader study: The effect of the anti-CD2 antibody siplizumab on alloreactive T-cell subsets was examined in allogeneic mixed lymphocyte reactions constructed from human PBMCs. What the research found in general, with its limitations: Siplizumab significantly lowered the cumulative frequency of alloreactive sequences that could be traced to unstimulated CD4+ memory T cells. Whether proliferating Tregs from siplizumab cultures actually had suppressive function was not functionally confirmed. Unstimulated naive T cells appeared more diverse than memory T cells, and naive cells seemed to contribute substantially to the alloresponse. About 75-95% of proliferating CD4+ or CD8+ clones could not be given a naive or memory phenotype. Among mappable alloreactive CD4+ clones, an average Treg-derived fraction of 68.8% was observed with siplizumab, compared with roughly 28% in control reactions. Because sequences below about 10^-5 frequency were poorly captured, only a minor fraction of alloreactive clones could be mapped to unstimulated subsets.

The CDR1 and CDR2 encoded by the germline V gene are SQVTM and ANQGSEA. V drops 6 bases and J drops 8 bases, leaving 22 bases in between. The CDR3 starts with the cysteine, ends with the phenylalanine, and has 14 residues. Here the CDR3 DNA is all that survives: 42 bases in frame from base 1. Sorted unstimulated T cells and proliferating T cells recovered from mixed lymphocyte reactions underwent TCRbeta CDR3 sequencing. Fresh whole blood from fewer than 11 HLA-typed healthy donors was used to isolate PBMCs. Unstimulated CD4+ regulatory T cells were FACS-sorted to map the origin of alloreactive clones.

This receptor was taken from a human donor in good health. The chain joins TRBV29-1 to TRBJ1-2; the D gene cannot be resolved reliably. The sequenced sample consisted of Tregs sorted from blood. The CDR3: CSVARTGPRQGYTF. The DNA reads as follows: TGCAGCGTCGCCCGGACCGGGCCCCGGCAGGGCTACACCTTC. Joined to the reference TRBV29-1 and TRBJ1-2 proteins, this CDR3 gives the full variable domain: SAVISQKPSRDICQRGTSLTIQCQVDSQVTMMFWYRQQPGQSLTLIATANQGSEATYESGFVIDKFPISRPNLTFSTLTVSNMSPEDSSIYLCSVARTGPRQGYTFGSGTRLTVV.